This T cell receptor beta chain was captured by sequencing in a study of T cell repertoires in cytomegalovirus infection. Germline lookup yields CDR1 MDHEN and CDR2 SYDVKM. The CDR3 covers 17 residues. V dropped 3 bases and J dropped 1 base, with 18 bases sitting between them. TCRdb redid the calling of the reads with MiXCR, one entry per CDR3 protein. Of approximately 200,000 distinct CDR3 sequences in the sample, approximately 24% were seen once. The sample holds many counts of this clonotype. Sequencing was done on a sample of CD8+ T cells from PBMCs. The J gene is TRBJ1-1, the V gene TRBV28; D may be TRBD1 (6 bases). The TCR sequence derives from a human donor in good health (CMV status not recorded). Some clones in this sample may be carry-over from other donors' samples. CDR3 nucleotide sequence: TGTGCCAGCAGTTTTCCAAACGGGGGCAGGGGGAACACTGAAGCTTTCTTT. Protein product: CASSFPNGGRGNTEAFF.